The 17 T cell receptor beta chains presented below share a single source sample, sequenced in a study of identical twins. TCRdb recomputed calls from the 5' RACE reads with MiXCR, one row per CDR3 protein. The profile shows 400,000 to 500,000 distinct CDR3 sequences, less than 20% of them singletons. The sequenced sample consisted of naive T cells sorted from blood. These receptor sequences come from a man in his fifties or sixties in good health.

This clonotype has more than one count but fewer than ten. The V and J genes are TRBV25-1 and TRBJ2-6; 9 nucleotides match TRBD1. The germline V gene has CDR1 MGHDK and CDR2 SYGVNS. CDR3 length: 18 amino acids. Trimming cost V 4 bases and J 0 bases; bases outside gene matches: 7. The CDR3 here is CASSARTGELSGANVLTF. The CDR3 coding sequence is TGTGCCAGCAGTGCAAGGACAGGGGAACTCTCTGGGGCCAACGTCCTGACTTTC.

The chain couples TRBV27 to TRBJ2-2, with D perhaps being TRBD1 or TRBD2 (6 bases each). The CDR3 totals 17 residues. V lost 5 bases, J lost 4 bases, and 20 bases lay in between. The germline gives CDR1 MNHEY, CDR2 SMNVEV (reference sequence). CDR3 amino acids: CASSLSRGLARTGELFF. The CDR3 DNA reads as TGTGCCAGCAGTCTCTCCCGGGGGCTAGCGCGCACCGGGGAGCTGTTTTTT.

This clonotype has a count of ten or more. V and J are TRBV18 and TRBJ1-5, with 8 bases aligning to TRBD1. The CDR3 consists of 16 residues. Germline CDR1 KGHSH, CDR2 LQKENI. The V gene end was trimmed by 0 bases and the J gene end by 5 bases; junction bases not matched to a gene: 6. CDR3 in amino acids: CASSPPSGGFDQPQHF. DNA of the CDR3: TGTGCCAGCTCACCACCGTCAGGGGGCTTTGATCAGCCCCAGCATTTT.

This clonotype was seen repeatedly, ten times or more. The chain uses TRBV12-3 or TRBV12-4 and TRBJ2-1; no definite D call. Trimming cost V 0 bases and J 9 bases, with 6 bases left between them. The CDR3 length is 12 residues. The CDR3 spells CASSLAAIEQFF. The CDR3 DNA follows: TGTGCCAGCAGTTTAGCCGCCATTGAGCAGTTCTTC.

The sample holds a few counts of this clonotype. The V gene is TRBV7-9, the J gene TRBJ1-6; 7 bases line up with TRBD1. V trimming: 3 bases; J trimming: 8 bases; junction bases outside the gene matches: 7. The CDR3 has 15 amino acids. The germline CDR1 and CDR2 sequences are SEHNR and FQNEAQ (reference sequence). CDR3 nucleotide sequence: TGTGCCAGCAGCTTCTGGACAGGCGGGGATTCACCCCTCCACTTT. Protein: CASSFWTGGDSPLHF.

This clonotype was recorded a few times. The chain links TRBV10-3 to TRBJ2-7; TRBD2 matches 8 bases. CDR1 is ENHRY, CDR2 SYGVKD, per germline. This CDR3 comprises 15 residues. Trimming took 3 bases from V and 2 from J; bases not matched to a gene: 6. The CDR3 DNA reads TGTGCCATCAGTGACCTAGCGGGTGCCGCCTACGAGCAGTACTTC. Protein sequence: CAISDLAGAAYEQYF.

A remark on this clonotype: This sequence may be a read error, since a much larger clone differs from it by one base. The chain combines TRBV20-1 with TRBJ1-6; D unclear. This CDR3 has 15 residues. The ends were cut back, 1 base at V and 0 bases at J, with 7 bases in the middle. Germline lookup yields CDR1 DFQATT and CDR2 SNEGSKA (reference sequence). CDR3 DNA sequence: TGCAGTGCTAGAGTCGAGAGCTCCTATAATTCACCCCTCCACTTT. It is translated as CSARVESSYNSPLHF.

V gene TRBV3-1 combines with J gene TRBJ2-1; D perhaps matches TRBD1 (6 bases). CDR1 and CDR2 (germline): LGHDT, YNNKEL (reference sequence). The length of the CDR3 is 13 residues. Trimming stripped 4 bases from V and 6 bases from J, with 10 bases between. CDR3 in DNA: TGTGCCAGCAGCCTCAGGGGAATCAATGAGCAGTTCTTC. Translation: CASSLRGINEQFF.

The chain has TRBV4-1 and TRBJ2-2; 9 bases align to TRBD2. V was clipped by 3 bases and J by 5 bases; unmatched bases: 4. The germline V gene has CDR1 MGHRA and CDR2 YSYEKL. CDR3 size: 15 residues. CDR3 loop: CASSQAGGRTGELFF. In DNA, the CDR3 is TGCGCCAGCAGCCAGGCGGGAGGGCGGACCGGGGAGCTGTTTTTT.

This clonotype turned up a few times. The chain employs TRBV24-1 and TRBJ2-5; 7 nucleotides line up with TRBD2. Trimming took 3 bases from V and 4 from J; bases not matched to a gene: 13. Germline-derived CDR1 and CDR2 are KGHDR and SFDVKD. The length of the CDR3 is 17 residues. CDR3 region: CATSDTPGRLDPETQYF. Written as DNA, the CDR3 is TGTGCCACCAGTGATACCCCCGGGAGGTTGGACCCAGAGACCCAGTACTTC.

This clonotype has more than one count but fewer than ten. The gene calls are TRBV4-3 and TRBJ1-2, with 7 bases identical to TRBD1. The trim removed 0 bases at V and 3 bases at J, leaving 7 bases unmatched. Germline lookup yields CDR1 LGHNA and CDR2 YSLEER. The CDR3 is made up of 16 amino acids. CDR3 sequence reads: CASSQDGRTGDYGYTF. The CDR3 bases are TGCGCCAGCAGCCAAGATGGAAGGACAGGAGACTATGGCTACACCTTC.

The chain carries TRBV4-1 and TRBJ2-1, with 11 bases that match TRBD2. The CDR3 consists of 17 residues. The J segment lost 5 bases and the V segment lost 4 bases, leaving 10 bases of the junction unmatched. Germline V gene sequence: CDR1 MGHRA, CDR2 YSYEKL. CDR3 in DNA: TGCGCCAGCAGCCTCCTCCCAACTAGCGGGAGCGACAATGAGCAGTTCTTC. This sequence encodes CASSLLPTSGSDNEQFF.

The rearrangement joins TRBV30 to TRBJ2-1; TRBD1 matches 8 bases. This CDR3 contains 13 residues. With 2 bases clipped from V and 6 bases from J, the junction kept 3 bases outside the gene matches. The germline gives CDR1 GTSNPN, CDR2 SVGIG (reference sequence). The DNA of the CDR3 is TGTGCCTGGAGTAGGACAGGGTTCAATGAGCAGTTCTTC. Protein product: CAWSRTGFNEQFF.

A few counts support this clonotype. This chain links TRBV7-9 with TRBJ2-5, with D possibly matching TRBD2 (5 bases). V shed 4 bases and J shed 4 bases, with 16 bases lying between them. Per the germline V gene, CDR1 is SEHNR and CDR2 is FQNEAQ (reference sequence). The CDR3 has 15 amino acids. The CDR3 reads CASSSTSWRSETQYF. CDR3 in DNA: TGTGCCAGCAGCTCGACTTCGTGGAGGTCAGAGACCCAGTACTTC.

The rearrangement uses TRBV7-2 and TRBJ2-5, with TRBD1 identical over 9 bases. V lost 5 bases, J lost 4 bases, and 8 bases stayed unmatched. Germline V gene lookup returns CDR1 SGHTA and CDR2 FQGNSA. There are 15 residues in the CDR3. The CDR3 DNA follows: TGTGCCAGCAGCCAGCACAGGGGGCGCGTAGAGACCCAGTACTTC. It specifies CASSQHRGRVETQYF.

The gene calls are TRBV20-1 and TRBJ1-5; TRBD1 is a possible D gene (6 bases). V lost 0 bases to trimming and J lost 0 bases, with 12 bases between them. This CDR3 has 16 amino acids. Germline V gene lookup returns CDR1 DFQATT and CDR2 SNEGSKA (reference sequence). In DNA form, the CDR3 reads TGCAGTGCTAGAGAATTGGGGACACATAGCAATCAGCCCCAGCATTTT. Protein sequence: CSARELGTHSNQPQHF.

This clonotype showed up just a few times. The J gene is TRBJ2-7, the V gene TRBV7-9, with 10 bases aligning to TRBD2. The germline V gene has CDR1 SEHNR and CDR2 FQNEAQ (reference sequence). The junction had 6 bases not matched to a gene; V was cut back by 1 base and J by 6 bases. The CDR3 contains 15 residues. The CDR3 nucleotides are TGTGCCAGCAGCTTAGAGCTAGCGGGAGTCGGCGAGCAGTACTTC. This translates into CASSLELAGVGEQYF. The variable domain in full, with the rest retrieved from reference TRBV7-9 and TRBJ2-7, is DTGVSQNPRHKITKRGQNVTFRCDPISEHNRLYWYRQTLGQGPEFLTYFQNEAQLEKSRLLSDRFSAERPKGSFSTLEIQRTEQGDSAMYLCASSLELAGVGEQYFGPGTRLTVT.